The 21 T cell receptor beta chains in this list originate from one sample, sequenced in a study of radiotherapy plus CTLA-4 blockade in lung cancer. Measured with immunoSEQ multiplex PCR; TCRdb has only the in-frame clones, and not every one. Here the sample spans fewer than 100,000 clones, roughly 87% being singletons. Source: peripheral blood, taken from a patient treated with radiotherapy plus ipilimumab. These receptors were obtained from a human donor with non-small cell lung cancer who had stable disease on radiotherapy plus ipilimumab.

This clone was seen a handful of times. The rearrangement joins TRBV6-4 to TRBJ2-2, with a tentative D call TRBD1 (6 bases). The CDR3 sequence is 14 residues long. Germline V gives CDR1 MRHNA, CDR2 SNTAGT. V lost 4 bases and J lost 4, with 10 bases in between. The CDR3 is CASSVGGPTGELFF. Here the CDR3 DNA reads TGTGCCAGCAGTGTAGGGGGTCCCACCGGGGAGCTGTTTTTT.

This CDR3 reads CAISGGTGAAPNEQYF. Written as DNA, the CDR3 is TGTGCCATCAGCGGAGGAACGGGAGCGGCCCCGAACGAGCAGTACTTC. This chain uses TRBV10-3 with TRBJ2-7, with D maybe TRBD2 (6 bases). Germline loops: CDR1 ENHRY, CDR2 SYGVKD. The CDR3 extends over 16 amino acids. V was trimmed by 6 bases and J by 5 bases, leaving 23 bases between them.

This clone was found a few times. The V gene is TRBV7-3, the J gene TRBJ2-7; D might be TRBD1 or TRBD2, each matching 6 bases. CDR1 and CDR2 (germline): SGHTA, FQGTGA. This CDR3 has 13 amino acids. V was trimmed by 5 bases and J by 5 bases, leaving 13 bases between them. CDR3 loop: CASSPQGGDEQYF. The CDR3 coding sequence is TGTGCCAGCAGCCCACAGGGAGGCGACGAGCAGTACTTC.

The chain uses TRBV19 and TRBJ1-6; 7 nucleotides align to TRBD1. With V trimmed by 7 bases and J by 6 bases, 6 bases remained unmatched. Germline assignment: CDR1 LNHDA and CDR2 SQIVND (reference sequence). There are 14 residues in the CDR3. The chain's CDR3 is CASNEGATNSPLHF. In DNA form, the CDR3 reads TGTGCCAGTAACGAGGGGGCGACTAATTCACCCCTCCACTTT.

This chain uses TRBV28 with TRBJ2-1; D possibly corresponds to TRBD2 (6 bases). In germline, CDR1 is MDHEN, CDR2 SYDVKM. The ends were cut back, 4 bases at V and 5 bases at J, with 15 bases in the middle. The CDR3 has 15 residues. The CDR3 DNA sequence: TGTGCCAGCAGTTCCGCCGGGACTCCGGACAATGAGCAGTTCTTC. It translates to CASSSAGTPDNEQFF.

The chain recombines TRBV5-4 with TRBJ1-6; 8 bases fit TRBD1. The V gene's germline CDR1 is SGHNT and CDR2 YYREEE (reference sequence). This CDR3 contains 16 residues. V shed 3 bases, J shed 7 bases, and the junction held 9 bases outside the gene matches. The CDR3, as DNA: TGTGCCAGCAGCTCATCTCCGGGACAGGTGAATTCACCCCTCCACTTT. Protein sequence: CASSSSPGQVNSPLHF.

The chain uses TRBV5-1 and TRBJ1-1; D is undetermined. CDR3 length: 14 residues. V was clipped by 5 bases and J by 1 base, with 12 bases between them. Germline V gives CDR1 SGHRS, CDR2 YFSETQ. The CDR3 DNA reads as TGCGCCAGCAGAATTGATGCTGCGAACACTGAAGCTTTCTTT. This sequence encodes CASRIDAANTEAFF.

V usage is TRBV2 and J usage is TRBJ1-2; no clear D. Germline V gene sequence: CDR1 SNHLY, CDR2 FYNNEI. The V gene lost 6 bases and the J gene lost 6 bases, with 11 bases spanning the gap. This CDR3 spans 12 amino acids. The CDR3 here is CASRRTANGYTF. In nucleotides, the CDR3 is TGTGCCAGCAGGCGGACGGCGAATGGCTACACCTTC. The complete variable domain, with remaining parts taken from reference TRBV2 and TRBJ1-2, reads EPEVTQTPSHQVTQMGQEVILRCVPISNHLYFYWYRQILGQKVEFLVSFYNNEISEKSEIFDDQFSVERPDGSNFTLKIRSTKLEDSAMYFCASRRTANGYTFGSGTRLTVV.

The chain carries TRBV5-4 and TRBJ1-2; D gene ambiguous. V was cut by 4 bases and J by 7 bases, with 14 bases left in between. The CDR3 runs 13 residues. Germline values: CDR1 SGHNT, CDR2 YYREEE (reference sequence). Here the CDR3 reads CASSVDPPGGYTF. The DNA of the CDR3 is TGTGCCAGCAGCGTGGACCCCCCTGGTGGCTACACCTTC.

This clone was seen more than once but under ten times. This rearrangement joins TRBV4-1 to TRBJ2-7; tentatively, D is TRBD1 (5 bases). The CDR3 spans 14 residues. V shed 4 bases and J shed 5 bases, with 15 bases lying between them. Germline V gene lookup returns CDR1 MGHRA and CDR2 YSYEKL. Written as DNA, the CDR3 is TGCGCCAGCAGCCCCCCAGGGAAGGACGACGAGCAGTACTTC. This encodes CASSPPGKDDEQYF.

The CDR3 protein is CASTYTGSNQPQHF. The CDR3 DNA reads as TGTGCCAGCACCTACACAGGCAGCAATCAGCCCCAGCATTTT. J is TRBJ1-5 and V is TRBV2; TRBD1 might be the D (5 bases). Per germline, CDR1 SNHLY and CDR2 FYNNEI. This CDR3 region has 14 residues. V lost 7 bases and J lost 1, with 11 bases in between.

This clone was observed once. This chain uses TRBV18 with TRBJ1-5; maybe TRBD1 (5 bases). This CDR3 has 13 amino acids. Germline V gene data show CDR1 as KGHSH and CDR2 as LQKENI. The V gene lost 4 bases and the J gene lost 6 bases, with 10 bases spanning the gap. The CDR3, as DNA: TGTGCCAGCTCACGTGGGGGATCTCAGCCCCAGCATTTT. This sequence encodes CASSRGGSQPQHF.

V and J are TRBV25-1 and TRBJ1-4; the D gene is possibly TRBD1 (6 bases). The CDR3 sequence is 14 residues long. Trimming pared 5 bases from V and 7 bases from J, leaving 14 bases between. Looked up from germline, CDR1 is MGHDK and CDR2 is SYGVNS. The chain's CDR3 is CASSTRGGGEKLFF. DNA for the CDR3: TGTGCCAGCAGTACCCGAGGGGGTGGTGAAAAACTGTTTTTT.

This chain links TRBV5-6 with TRBJ2-4; 10 bases map to TRBD2. The CDR3 is made up of 17 amino acids. V lost 1 base, J lost 7 bases, and 11 bases stayed unmatched. CDR1 and CDR2 (germline): SGHDT, YYEEEE. The CDR3 bases are TGTGCCAGCAGCTTGCGTTTGGGTAGCGGGAGGCCTAACATTCAGTACTTC. This gives the protein CASSLRLGSGRPNIQYF.

V is TRBV2 and J is TRBJ2-1; D is unclear. CDR3 length equals 13 residues. Trimming cost V 4 bases and J 6 bases, with 10 bases left between them. From germline, CDR1 is SNHLY and CDR2 FYNNEI. The CDR3 region has the DNA TGTGCCAGCAGTGTTACGGGTGCCAATGAGCAGTTCTTC. This gives the protein CASSVTGANEQFF.

This chain joins TRBV6-5 and TRBJ1-5, with 8 bases matching TRBD1. V lost 6 bases, J lost 11 bases, and 6 bases stayed unmatched. The CDR3 is 12 amino acids. Germline V CDR1 and CDR2: MNHEY, SVGAGI. The CDR3 here is CASSSYRGAQHF. In DNA form, the CDR3 reads TGTGCCAGCAGCTCATACAGGGGGGCCCAGCATTTT.

This chain links TRBV9 with TRBJ1-6, with D perhaps TRBD1 (6 bases). CDR1 and CDR2 from the germline V gene are SGDLS and YYNGEE. CDR3 size: 16 residues. The germline V and J ends were trimmed by 0 bases and 7 bases, with 14 bases remaining between them. The DNA of the CDR3 is TGTGCCAGCAGCGTAGGGGGGGGCCTGGAAAATTCACCCCTCCACTTT. Translated: CASSVGGGLENSPLHF.

The chain has TRBV7-9 and TRBJ1-3; D remains ambiguous. V lost 4 bases and J lost 0, with 10 bases in between. Looked up from germline, CDR1 is SEHNR and CDR2 is FQNEAQ (reference sequence). The CDR3 consists of 15 residues. The CDR3 DNA sequence: TGTGCCAGCAGCTCCGAGGTTCGCTCTGGAAACACCATATATTTT. This sequence encodes CASSSEVRSGNTIYF.

This chain uses TRBV30 with TRBJ1-2; D is unclear. Trimming left V 0 bases short and J 0 bases short, with 8 bases between. Germline lookup yields CDR1 GTSNPN and CDR2 SVGIG (reference sequence). The CDR3 length is 14 residues. The CDR3 region has the DNA TGTGCCTGGAGTGTTGGTGTTTCTAACTATGGCTACACCTTC. Translated, it gives CAWSVGVSNYGYTF. Variable domain in full (rest from reference TRBV30 and TRBJ1-2): SQTIHQWPATLVQPVGSPLSLECTVEGTSNPNLYWYRQAAGRGLQLLFYSVGIGQISSEVPQNLSASRPQDRQFILSSKKLLLSDSGFYLCAWSVGVSNYGYTFGSGTRLTVV.

The chain recombines TRBV7-9 with TRBJ1-5; D might be TRBD1 (5 bases). CDR1 SEHNR and CDR2 FQNEAQ come from the germline V gene (reference sequence). Trimming stripped 2 bases from V and 1 base from J, with 12 bases between. There are 16 residues in the CDR3. The CDR3 DNA follows: TGTGCCAGCAGCTTATCTGGGGGGTTGAGCAATCAGCCCCAGCATTTT. Amino acid sequence: CASSLSGGLSNQPQHF. The variable domain in full, with the rest retrieved from reference TRBV7-9 and TRBJ1-5, is DTGVSQNPRHKITKRGQNVTFRCDPISEHNRLYWYRQTLGQGPEFLTYFQNEAQLEKSRLLSDRFSAERPKGSFSTLEIQRTEQGDSAMYLCASSLSGGLSNQPQHFGDGTRLSIL.

The chain carries TRBV7-3 and TRBJ1-2; 8 bases fit TRBD1. This CDR3 contains 20 residues. From germline, CDR1 is SGHTA and CDR2 FQGTGA. Germline trimming cut 3 bases from V and 4 bases from J; bases unmatched to any gene: 22. CDR3 residues: CASSFPRNPKGQEVLYGYTF. CDR3 in DNA: TGTGCCAGCAGCTTCCCCCGGAACCCCAAGGGACAGGAGGTTCTCTATGGCTACACCTTC.